This T cell receptor (beta chain) stems from a study of blood T cell repertoires in COVID-19. V gave up 8 bases and J gave up 5 bases, with 21 bases separating them. Germline V gives CDR1 LNHDA, CDR2 SQIVND (reference sequence). This CDR3 region has 15 residues. Per the authors' pipeline: Reference gene primer amplification in the assay estimated nucleated cell counts. The repertoire was sequenced with immunoSEQ multiplex PCR; TCRdb's copy has only in-frame clones and lacks some. That table is the source of V, J and clone size, and D and trimming were worked out from the DNA. The repertoire holds some 260,000 clones, 75% to 95% seen once, with 1.9% in the top ten.

Sequenced input: PBMCs or T cells enriched from blood (not recorded which). This TCR was sampled from a woman younger than 35 who had recovered from COVID-19. The chain recombines TRBV19 with TRBJ1-1, with D perhaps TRBD1 (5 bases). CDR3 protein: CASPTGLVGETEAFF. The DNA for the CDR3 is TGTGCCAGTCCGACCGGCCTTGTAGGGGAAACTGAAGCTTTCTTT. The whole variable domain, remainder taken from reference TRBV19 and TRBJ1-1, is DGGITQSPKYLFRKEGQNVTLSCEQNLNHDAMYWYRQDPGQGLRLIYYSQIVNDFQKGDIAEGYSVSREKKESFPLTVTSAQKNPTAFYLCASPTGLVGETEAFFGQGTRLTVV.